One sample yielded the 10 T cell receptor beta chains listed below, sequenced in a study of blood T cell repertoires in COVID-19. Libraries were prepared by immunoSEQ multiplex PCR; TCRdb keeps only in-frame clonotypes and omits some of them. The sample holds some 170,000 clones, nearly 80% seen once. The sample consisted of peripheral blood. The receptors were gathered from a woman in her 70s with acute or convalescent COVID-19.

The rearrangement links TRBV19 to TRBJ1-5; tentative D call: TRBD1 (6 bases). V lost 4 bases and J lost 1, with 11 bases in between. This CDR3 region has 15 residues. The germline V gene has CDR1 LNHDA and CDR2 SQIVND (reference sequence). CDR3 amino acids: CASSTRGLSNQPQHF. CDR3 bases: TGTGCCAGTAGTACCAGGGGTCTGAGCAATCAGCCCCAGCATTTT.

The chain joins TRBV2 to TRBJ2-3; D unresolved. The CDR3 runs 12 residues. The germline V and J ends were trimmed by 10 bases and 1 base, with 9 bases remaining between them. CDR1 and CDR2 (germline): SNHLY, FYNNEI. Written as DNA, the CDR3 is TGTGCCACCACAATCCGCACAGATACGCAGTATTTT. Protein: CATTIRTDTQYF.

The CDR3 is CASSYDDRVGYTF. CDR3 nucleotides: TGTGCCAGCAGTTATGATGACAGAGTTGGCTACACCTTC. This chain uses TRBV6-2 or TRBV6-3 with TRBJ1-2; TRBD1 is a possible D gene (5 bases). The CDR3 sequence is 13 residues long. Germline V CDR1 and CDR2: MNHEY, SVGEGT. Trimming took off 3 bases at V and 7 bases at J, with 12 bases between the two ends.

CDR3 in amino acids: CASSISIGVIEKLFF. CDR3 bases: TGTGCCAGTAGTATTTCGATAGGAGTGATCGAAAAACTGTTTTTT. V is TRBV19 and J is TRBJ1-4; D is uncertain. The CDR3 is 15 amino acids. V gave up 3 bases and J gave up 8 bases, with 16 bases separating them. The germline gives CDR1 LNHDA, CDR2 SQIVND (reference sequence).

CDR3 loop: CASSLTSGRVHNEQFF. The CDR3 DNA is TGTGCCAGCAGCTTGACTAGCGGGAGGGTACACAATGAGCAGTTCTTC. The V gene is TRBV7-9, the J gene TRBJ2-1, with 14 bases identical to TRBD2. Germline V gene lookup returns CDR1 SEHNR and CDR2 FQNEAQ (reference sequence). The CDR3 consists of 16 residues. The ends lost 3 bases at V and 5 bases at J; junction bases unmatched: 3.

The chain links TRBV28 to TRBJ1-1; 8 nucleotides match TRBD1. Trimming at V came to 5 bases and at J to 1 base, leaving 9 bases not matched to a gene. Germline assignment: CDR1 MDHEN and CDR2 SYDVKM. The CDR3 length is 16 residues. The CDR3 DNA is TGTGCCAGCAGTGTTGACAGGGGCGGGGGGAACACTGAAGCTTTCTTT. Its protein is CASSVDRGGGNTEAFF. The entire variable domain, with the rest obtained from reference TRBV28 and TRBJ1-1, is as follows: DVKVTQSSRYLVKRTGEKVFLECVQDMDHENMFWYRQDPGLGLRLIYFSYDVKMKEKGDIPEGYSVSREKKERFSLILESASTNQTSMYLCASSVDRGGGNTEAFFGQGTRLTVV.

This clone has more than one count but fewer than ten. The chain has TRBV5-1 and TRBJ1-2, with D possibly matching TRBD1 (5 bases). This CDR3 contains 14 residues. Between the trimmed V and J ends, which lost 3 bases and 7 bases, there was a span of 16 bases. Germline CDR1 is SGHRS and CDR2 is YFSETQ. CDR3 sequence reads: CASSSGGVSIGYTF. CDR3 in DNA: TGCGCCAGCAGCTCCGGAGGGGTATCGATTGGCTACACCTTC.

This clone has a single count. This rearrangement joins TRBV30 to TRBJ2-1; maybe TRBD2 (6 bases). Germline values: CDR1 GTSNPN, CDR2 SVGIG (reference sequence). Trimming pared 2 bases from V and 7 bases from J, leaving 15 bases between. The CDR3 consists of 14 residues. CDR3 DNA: TGTGCCTGGAGTCACTACCTGGAGGGAAATGAGCAGTTCTTC. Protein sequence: CAWSHYLEGNEQFF.

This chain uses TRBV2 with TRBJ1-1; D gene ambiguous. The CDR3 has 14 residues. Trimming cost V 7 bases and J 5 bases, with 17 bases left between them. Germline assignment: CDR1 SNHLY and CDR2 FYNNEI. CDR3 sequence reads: CASILETRRTEAFF. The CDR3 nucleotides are TGTGCCAGCATTCTCGAAACTAGGCGGACTGAAGCTTTCTTT.

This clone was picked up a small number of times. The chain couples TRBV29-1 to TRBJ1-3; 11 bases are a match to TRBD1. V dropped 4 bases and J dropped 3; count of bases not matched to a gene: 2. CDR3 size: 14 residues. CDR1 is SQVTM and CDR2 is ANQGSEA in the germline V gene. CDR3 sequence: CSVGGQGVGNTIYF. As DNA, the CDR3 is TGCAGCGTTGGGGGACAGGGGGTTGGAAACACCATATATTTT.